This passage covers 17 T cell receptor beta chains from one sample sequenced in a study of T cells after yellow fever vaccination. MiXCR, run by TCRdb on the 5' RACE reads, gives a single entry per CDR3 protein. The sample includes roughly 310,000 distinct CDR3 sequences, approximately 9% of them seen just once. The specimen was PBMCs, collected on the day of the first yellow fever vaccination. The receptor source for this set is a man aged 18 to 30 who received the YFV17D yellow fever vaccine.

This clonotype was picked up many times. CDR3 sequence (DNA): TGTGCCAGCAGCTTGCAAGGGGGCGGGATGGTTGAAAAACTGTTTTTT. It codes for CASSLQGGGMVEKLFF. This chain connects TRBV7-2 to TRBJ1-4, with 7 bases fitting TRBD1. V lost 3 bases and J lost 7; bases outside the gene matches: 11. The CDR3 totals 16 residues. Germline CDR1 SGHTA, CDR2 FQGNSA.

In nucleotides, the CDR3 is TGTGCCAGCAGCCCGACAGGGGATGGGTCCTACGAGCAGTACGTC. This encodes CASSPTGDGSYEQYV. V is TRBV5-4 and J is TRBJ2-7, with 8 bases matching TRBD1. The CDR3 covers 15 residues. Germline V lookup: CDR1 SGHNT, CDR2 YYREEE (reference sequence). The V segment lost 4 bases and the J segment 1 base; nucleotides outside the gene matches: 7.

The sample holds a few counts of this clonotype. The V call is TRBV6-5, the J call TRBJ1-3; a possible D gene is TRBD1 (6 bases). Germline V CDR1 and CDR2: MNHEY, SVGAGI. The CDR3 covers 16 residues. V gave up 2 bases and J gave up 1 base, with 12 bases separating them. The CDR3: CASSYNRGPSGNTIYF. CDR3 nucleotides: TGTGCCAGCAGTTACAATCGGGGGCCATCTGGAAACACCATATATTTT.

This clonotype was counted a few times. CDR3 sequence (DNA): TGTGCCACCAGTGATGGGGGACCTCACAATGAGCAGTTCTTC. Translating gives CATSDGGPHNEQFF. The chain carries TRBV24-1 and TRBJ2-1, with D perhaps assigned TRBD1 or TRBD2 (5 bases each). Trimming stripped 3 bases from V and 5 bases from J, with 10 bases between. The CDR3 runs to 14 residues. In germline, CDR1 is KGHDR, CDR2 SFDVKD.

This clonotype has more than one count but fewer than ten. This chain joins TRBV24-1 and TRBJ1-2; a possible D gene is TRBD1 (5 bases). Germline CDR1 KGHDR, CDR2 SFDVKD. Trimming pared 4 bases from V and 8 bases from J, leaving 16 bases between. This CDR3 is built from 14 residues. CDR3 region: CATSDWGLRDGYTF. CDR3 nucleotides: TGTGCCACCAGTGACTGGGGACTTAGGGACGGCTACACCTTC.

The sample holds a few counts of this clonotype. The DNA for the CDR3 is TGTGCCAGCAGTTTCTCTAGCGGGGGGGCCGTTGAGCAGTTCTTC. It encodes CASSFSSGGAVEQFF. The chain combines TRBV28 with TRBJ2-1; 12 bases match TRBD2. J gave up 9 bases and V 3 bases, and 6 bases lay outside the gene matches. CDR3 length equals 15 residues. The germline gives CDR1 MDHEN, CDR2 SYDVKM.

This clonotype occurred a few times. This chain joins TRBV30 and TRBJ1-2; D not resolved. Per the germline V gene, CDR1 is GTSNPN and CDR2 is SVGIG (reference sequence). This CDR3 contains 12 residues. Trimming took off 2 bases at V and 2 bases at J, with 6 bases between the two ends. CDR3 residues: CAWSRGNYGYTF. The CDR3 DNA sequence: TGTGCCTGGAGTCGGGGAAACTATGGCTACACCTTC.

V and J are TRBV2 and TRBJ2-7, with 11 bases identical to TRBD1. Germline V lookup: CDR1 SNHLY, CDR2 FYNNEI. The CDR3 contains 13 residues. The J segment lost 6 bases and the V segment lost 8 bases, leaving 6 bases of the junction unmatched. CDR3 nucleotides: TGTGCCAGCGGACAGGGGGCTGTTGTCGAGCAGTACTTC. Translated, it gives CASGQGAVVEQYF.

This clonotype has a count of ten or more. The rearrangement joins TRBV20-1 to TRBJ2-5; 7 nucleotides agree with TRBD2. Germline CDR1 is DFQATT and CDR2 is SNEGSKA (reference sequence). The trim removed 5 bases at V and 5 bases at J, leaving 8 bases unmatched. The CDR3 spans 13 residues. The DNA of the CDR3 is TGCAGTGCTTCACAACTAGCGCGGGAGACCCAGTACTTC. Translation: CSASQLARETQYF.

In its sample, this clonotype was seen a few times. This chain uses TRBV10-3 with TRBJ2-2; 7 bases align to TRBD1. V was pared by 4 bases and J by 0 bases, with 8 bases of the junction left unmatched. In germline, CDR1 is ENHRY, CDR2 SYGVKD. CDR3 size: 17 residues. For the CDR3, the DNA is TGTGCCATCAGTGTACAGGGGTACTCCGCGAACACCGGGGAGCTGTTTTTT. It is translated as CAISVQGYSANTGELFF.

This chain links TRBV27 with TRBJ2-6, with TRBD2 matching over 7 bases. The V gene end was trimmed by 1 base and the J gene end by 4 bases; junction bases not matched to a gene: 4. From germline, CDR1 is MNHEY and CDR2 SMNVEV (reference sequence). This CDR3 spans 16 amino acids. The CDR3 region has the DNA TGTGCCAGCAGTTTATTGGGAGGGAGCGGGGCCAACGTCCTGACTTTC. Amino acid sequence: CASSLLGGSGANVLTF.

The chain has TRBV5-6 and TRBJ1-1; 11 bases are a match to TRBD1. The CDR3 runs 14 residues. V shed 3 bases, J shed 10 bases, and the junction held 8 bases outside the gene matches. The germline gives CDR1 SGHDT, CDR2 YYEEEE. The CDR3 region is CASSSRRDRGRAFF. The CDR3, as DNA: TGTGCCAGCAGCTCGCGCCGGGACAGGGGGAGAGCTTTCTTT.

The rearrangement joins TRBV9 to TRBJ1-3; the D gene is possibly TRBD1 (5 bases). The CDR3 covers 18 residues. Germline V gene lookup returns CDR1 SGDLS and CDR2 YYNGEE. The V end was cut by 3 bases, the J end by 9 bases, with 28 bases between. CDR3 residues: CASSGGGSPGWTGGTIYF. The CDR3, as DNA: TGTGCCAGCAGCGGAGGAGGCAGCCCGGGCTGGACTGGGGGCACCATATATTTT.

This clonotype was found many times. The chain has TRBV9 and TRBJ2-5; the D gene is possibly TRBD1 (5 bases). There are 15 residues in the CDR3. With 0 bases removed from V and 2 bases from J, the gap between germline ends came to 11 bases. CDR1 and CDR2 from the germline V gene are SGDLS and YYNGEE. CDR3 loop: CASSVGAGRQETQYF. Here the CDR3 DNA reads TGTGCCAGCAGCGTAGGGGCAGGGCGGCAAGAGACCCAGTACTTC.

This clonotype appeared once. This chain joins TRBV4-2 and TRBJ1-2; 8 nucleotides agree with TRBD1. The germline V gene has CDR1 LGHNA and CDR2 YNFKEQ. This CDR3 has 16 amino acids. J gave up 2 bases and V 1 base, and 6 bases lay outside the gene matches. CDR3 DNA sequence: TGTGCCAGCAGCCAAGCGGGGTCAGGGGGCAACTATGGCTACACCTTC. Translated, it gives CASSQAGSGGNYGYTF.

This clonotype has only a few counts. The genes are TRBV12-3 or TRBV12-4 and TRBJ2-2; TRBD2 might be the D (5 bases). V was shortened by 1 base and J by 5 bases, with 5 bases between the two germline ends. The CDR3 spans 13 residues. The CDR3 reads CASSLVATGELFF. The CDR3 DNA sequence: TGTGCCAGCAGTTTAGTAGCGACCGGGGAGCTGTTTTTT.

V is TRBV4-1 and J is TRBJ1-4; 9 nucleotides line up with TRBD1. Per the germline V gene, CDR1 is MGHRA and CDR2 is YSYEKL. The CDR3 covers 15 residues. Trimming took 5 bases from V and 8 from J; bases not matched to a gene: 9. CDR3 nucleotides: TGCGCCAGCAGCGAGACCGGACAGGGGAAAGAAAAACTGTTTTTT. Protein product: CASSETGQGKEKLFF.